This section outlines one T cell receptor beta chain sequence together with its context. Germline V CDR1 and CDR2: SGHKS, YYEKEE (reference sequence). The CDR3 consists of 14 residues. V lost 4 bases to trimming and J lost 5 bases, with 15 bases between them. TCRdb fed the RT-PCR reads into MiXCR, producing one record per CDR3 protein. The profile covers approximately 200,000 distinct CDR3 sequences, with less than 50% appearing a single time and 9.5% to 13% taken by the ten largest. This record comes from a study of patients and donors after allogeneic stem cell transplantation. The J gene is TRBJ1-1, the V gene TRBV5-5; tentatively, D is TRBD1 (5 bases). The sample comprised blood, either unsorted or a sorted T cell fraction (not recorded which). This TCR was recovered from a human donor who was either an allogeneic HSCT recipient or a stem cell or donor lymphocyte infusion donor (not recorded which). It is not recorded whose cells these are; they may come from a transplant donor. CDR3 nucleotide sequence: TGTGCCAGCAGCCGAGGATCAGGGAGGACTGAAGCTTTCTTT. Its protein is CASSRGSGRTEAFF.